This TCR beta chain originates from a study of blood T cell repertoires in COVID-19. Across the study: Samples representing acute and convalescent COVID-19 were sourced from the United States, Italy and Spain.

As originally analysed: It was from reference gene primer amplification that nucleated cell counts were estimated. Generated by immunoSEQ multiplex PCR, the TCRdb table keeps only in-frame clones and is missing some. That table furnishes V, J and clone size, whereas the DNA furnished D and trimming. This sample has about 200,000 clones, with around 92% found just once. V was trimmed by 5 bases and J by 4 bases, leaving 14 bases between them. CDR1 and CDR2 from the germline V gene are SEHNR and FQNEAQ (reference sequence). The CDR3 sequence is 14 residues long. Participants were aged roughly 18 to 90 years, lived in 20 to 25 US areas, and enrolled virtually. Participants had their cohort set by participant-reported clinical history.

Sample: PBMCs or T cells enriched from blood (not recorded which). The chain recombines TRBV7-9 with TRBJ1-1; D remains unclear. The sequence came from a young woman who had recovered from COVID-19. Here the CDR3 DNA reads TGTGCCAGCAGCCCGCCGGGTGAGGGCACTGAAGCTTTCTTT. Translated, it gives CASSPPGEGTEAFF.